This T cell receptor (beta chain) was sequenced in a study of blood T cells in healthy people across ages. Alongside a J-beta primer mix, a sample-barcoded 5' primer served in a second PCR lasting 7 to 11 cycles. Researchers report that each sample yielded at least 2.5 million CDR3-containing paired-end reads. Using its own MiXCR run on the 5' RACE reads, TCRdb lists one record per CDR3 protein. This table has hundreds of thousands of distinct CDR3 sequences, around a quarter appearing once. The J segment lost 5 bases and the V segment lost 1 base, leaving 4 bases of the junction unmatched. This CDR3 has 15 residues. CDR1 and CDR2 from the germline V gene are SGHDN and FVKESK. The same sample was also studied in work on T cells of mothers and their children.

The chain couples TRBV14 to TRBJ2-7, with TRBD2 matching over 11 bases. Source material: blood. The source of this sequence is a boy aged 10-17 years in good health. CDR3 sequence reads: CASSQGLAGLNEQYF. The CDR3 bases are TGTGCCAGCAGCCAAGGACTAGCGGGACTAAACGAGCAGTACTTC.